Each of the 13 T cell receptor beta chains below was sequenced from the same sample in a study of T cell clonotyping in hematopoietic cell transplantation. Described time point: recipient sample about 28 days before transplant, after cytoreduction. Data came from immunoSEQ multiplex PCR; TCRdb stores just in-frame clones and leaves some out. The sample has around 28,000 clones, roughly 85% seen once. The sequences come from peripheral blood mononuclear cells, collected before stem cell transplant. Receptors were obtained from a man between 40 and 49 years old with acute myeloid leukemia. Some clones in this sample may be carry-over from other donors' samples.

This chain connects TRBV6-5 to TRBJ2-1; perhaps D is TRBD1 or TRBD2 (5 bases each). The CDR3 has 15 residues. Germline V lookup: CDR1 MNHEY, CDR2 SVGAGI. V lost 5 bases to trimming and J lost 2 bases, with 13 bases between them. The CDR3 here is CASSRLGTAYNEQFF. In DNA form, the CDR3 reads TGTGCCAGCAGTCGTTTGGGGACGGCCTACAATGAGCAGTTCTTC.

This sequence joins TRBV28 and TRBJ2-7, with D possibly being TRBD1 (6 bases). This CDR3 is 14 amino acids long. Germline CDR1 is MDHEN and CDR2 is SYDVKM. The V end lost 3 bases, the J end lost 2 bases, and 11 bases lay between the germline ends. CDR3 sequence reads: CASSFQGSPYEQYF. For the CDR3, the DNA is TGTGCCAGCAGTTTCCAGGGGAGCCCCTACGAGCAGTACTTC.

The chain couples TRBV6-6 to TRBJ1-1; the D gene is possibly TRBD1 (5 bases). This CDR3 is 14 amino acids long. V was clipped by 5 bases and J by 3 bases, with 13 bases between them. CDR1 and CDR2 from the germline V gene are MNHNY and SVGAGI (reference sequence). For the CDR3, the DNA is TGTGCCAGCAGTGCAGGGTCTTGGGACACTGAAGCTTTCTTT. It translates to CASSAGSWDTEAFF.

The chain is built from TRBV5-1 and TRBJ1-1, with TRBD1 matching over 10 bases. Per germline, CDR1 SGHRS and CDR2 YFSETQ. CDR3 length: 17 amino acids. J was trimmed by 3 bases and V by 4 bases; bases with no gene match: 12. This chain's CDR3 is CASSLPGQGFVDTEAFF. The CDR3 nucleotides read TGCGCCAGCAGCCTGCCGGGACAGGGGTTTGTCGACACTGAAGCTTTCTTT.

The V gene is TRBV6-1, the J gene TRBJ1-2; D remains unclear. Germline V gene lookup returns CDR1 MNHNS and CDR2 SASEGT. This CDR3 comprises 12 residues. V was cut by 6 bases and J by 6 bases, with 11 bases left in between. For the CDR3, the DNA is TGTGCCAGCAGAAAAGTGGGGAATGGCTACACCTTC. It is translated as CASRKVGNGYTF.

The chain couples TRBV5-1 to TRBJ1-4; no clear D. There are 14 residues in the CDR3. The V end was cut by 4 bases, the J end by 5 bases, with 12 bases between. Germline CDR1 is SGHRS and CDR2 is YFSETQ. CDR3 protein: CASSAFRPNEKLFF. CDR3 bases: TGCGCCAGCAGCGCCTTTAGGCCCAATGAAAAACTGTTTTTT.

The chain employs TRBV5-6 and TRBJ2-1; no clear D. The germline V gene encodes CDR1 SGHDT and CDR2 YYEEEE. This CDR3 is 15 amino acids long. Trimming left V 2 bases short and J 3 bases short, with 12 bases between. The CDR3 DNA reads as TGTGCCAGCAGCTTCTTGTCCAGCTACTACAATGAGCAGTTCTTC. It translates to CASSFLSSYYNEQFF.

The chain combines TRBV9 with TRBJ2-7; 10 bases map to TRBD1. CDR3 length: 12 amino acids. The germline gives CDR1 SGDLS, CDR2 YYNGEE. With V trimmed by 6 bases and J by 7 bases, 4 bases remained unmatched. CDR3 loop: CASTGDRGEQYF. DNA for the CDR3: TGTGCCAGCACAGGGGACAGGGGAGAGCAGTACTTC.

The rearrangement joins TRBV28 to TRBJ2-2, with D possibly being TRBD1 or TRBD2 (5 bases each). V lost 10 bases, J lost 5 bases, and 11 bases lay in between. Looked up from germline, CDR1 is MDHEN and CDR2 is SYDVKM. The CDR3 runs to 12 residues. CDR3 coding DNA: TGTGCCATCCAAGGGGAGACCGGGGAGCTGTTTTTT. Translating it yields CAIQGETGELFF. Looking up the rest from reference TRBV28 and TRBJ2-2 gives the full variable domain: DVKVTQSSRYLVKRTGEKVFLECVQDMDHENMFWYRQDPGLGLRLIYFSYDVKMKEKGDIPEGYSVSREKKERFSLILESASTNQTSMYLCAIQGETGELFFGEGSRLTVL.

This clone was observed a handful of times. The chain recombines TRBV7-6 with TRBJ1-1; D is undetermined. With 1 base removed from V and 4 bases from J, the gap between germline ends came to 10 bases. Germline lookup yields CDR1 SGHVS and CDR2 FNYEAQ. The CDR3 spans 14 residues. The CDR3 reads CASSLGLLSTEAFF. DNA of the CDR3: TGTGCCAGCAGCTTAGGGCTACTGAGCACTGAAGCTTTCTTT.

The V and J genes are TRBV2 and TRBJ2-7; D possibly matches TRBD1 or TRBD2 (7 bases each). The V end was cut by 6 bases, the J end by 1 base, with 16 bases between. The CDR3 runs to 15 residues. Germline V gene lookup returns CDR1 SNHLY and CDR2 FYNNEI. The CDR3 protein is CASRWGGGESYEQYF. The CDR3 DNA sequence: TGTGCCAGCAGGTGGGGAGGGGGCGAGTCCTACGAGCAGTACTTC.

The chain uses TRBV4-1 and TRBJ2-1; D not certain. CDR3 length: 14 residues. Germline V lookup: CDR1 MGHRA, CDR2 YSYEKL. V lost 1 base and J lost 1, with 5 bases in between. This CDR3 reads CASSQVESYNEQFF. As DNA, the CDR3 is TGCGCCAGCAGCCAAGTAGAATCCTACAATGAGCAGTTCTTC.

The chain has TRBV19 and TRBJ1-1; D perhaps matches TRBD1 (6 bases). Germline loops: CDR1 LNHDA, CDR2 SQIVND (reference sequence). V lost 6 bases, J lost 7 bases, and 12 bases lay in between. The CDR3 is made up of 12 amino acids. The CDR3 loop reads CASSQQGIEAFF. CDR3 DNA sequence: TGTGCCAGTAGCCAACAGGGAATTGAAGCTTTCTTT.